This paragraph covers one T cell receptor (beta chain) sequence. The sample is drawn from a study of blood T cell repertoires in COVID-19. V was cut by 0 bases and J by 3 bases, with 14 bases left in between. In germline, CDR1 is SGHDN, CDR2 FVKESK. This CDR3 is 16 amino acids long. TCRdb keeps only in-frame clones here, not all; method: immunoSEQ multiplex PCR. The sample includes more than 200,000 clones, under 90% of them seen just once. The sample consisted of peripheral blood. The receptor's source is a man in his sixties with acute or convalescent COVID-19. The rearrangement links TRBV14 to TRBJ1-1, with D unresolved. The DNA of the CDR3 is TGTGCCAGCAGCCAAGATTTGCGGGCGGGTTACACTGAAGCTTTCTTT. Its translation is CASSQDLRAGYTEAFF. The full variable domain, completed using reference TRBV14 and TRBJ1-1, is EAGVTQFPSHSVIEKGQTVTLRCDPISGHDNLYWYRRVMGKEIKFLLHFVKESKQDESGMPNNRFLAERTGGTYSTLKVQPAELEDSGVYFCASSQDLRAGYTEAFFGQGTRLTVV.